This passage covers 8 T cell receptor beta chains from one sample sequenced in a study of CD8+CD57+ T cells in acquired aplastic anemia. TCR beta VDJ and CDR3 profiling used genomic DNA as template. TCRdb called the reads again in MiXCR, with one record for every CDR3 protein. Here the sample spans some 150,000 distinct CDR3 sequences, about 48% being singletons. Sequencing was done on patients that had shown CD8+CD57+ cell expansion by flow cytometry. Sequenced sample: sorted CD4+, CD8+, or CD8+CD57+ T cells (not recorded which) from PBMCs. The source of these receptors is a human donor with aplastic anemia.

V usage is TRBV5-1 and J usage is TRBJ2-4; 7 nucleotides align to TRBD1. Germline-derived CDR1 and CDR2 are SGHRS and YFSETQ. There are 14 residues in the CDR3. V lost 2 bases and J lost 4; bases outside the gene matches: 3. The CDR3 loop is CASSFGTAKNIQYF. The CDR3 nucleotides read TGCGCCAGCAGCTTCGGGACAGCTAAAAACATTCAGTACTTC.

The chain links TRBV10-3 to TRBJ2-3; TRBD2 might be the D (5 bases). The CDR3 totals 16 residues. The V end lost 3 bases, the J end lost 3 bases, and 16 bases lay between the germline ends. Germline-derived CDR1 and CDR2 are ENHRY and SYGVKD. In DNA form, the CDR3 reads TGTGCCATCAGTGATCCCTTGGTTGGAGGAACAGATACGCAGTATTTT. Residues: CAISDPLVGGTDTQYF.

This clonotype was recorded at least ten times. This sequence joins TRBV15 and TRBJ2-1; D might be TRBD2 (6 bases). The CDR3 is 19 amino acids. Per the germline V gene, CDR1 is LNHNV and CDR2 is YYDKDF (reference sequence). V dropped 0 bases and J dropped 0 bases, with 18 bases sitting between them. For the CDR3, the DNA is TGTGCCACCAGCAGAGAGGGAGAAGGCGGGGCGAGCTCCTACAATGAGCAGTTCTTC. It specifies CATSREGEGGASSYNEQFF.

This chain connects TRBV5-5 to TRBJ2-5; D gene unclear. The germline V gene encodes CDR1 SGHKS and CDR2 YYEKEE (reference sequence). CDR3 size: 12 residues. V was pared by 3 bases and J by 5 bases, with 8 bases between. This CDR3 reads CASSSHTETQYF. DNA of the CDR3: TGTGCCAGCAGCTCCCACACGGAGACCCAGTACTTC.

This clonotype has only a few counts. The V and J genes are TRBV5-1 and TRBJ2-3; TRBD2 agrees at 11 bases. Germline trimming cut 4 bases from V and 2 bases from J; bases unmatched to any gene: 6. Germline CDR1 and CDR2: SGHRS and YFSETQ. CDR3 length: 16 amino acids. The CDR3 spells CASSPGTSGYTDTQYF. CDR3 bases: TGCGCCAGCAGCCCCGGGACTAGCGGATACACAGATACGCAGTATTTT.

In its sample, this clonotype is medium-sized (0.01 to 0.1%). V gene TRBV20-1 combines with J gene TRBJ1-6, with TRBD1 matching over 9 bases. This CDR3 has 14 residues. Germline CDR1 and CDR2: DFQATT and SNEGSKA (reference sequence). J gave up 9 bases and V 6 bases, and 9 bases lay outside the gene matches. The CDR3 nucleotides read TGCAGTGCCCGGCGGGACAGGGAGAGTTCACCCCTCCACTTT. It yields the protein CSARRDRESSPLHF.

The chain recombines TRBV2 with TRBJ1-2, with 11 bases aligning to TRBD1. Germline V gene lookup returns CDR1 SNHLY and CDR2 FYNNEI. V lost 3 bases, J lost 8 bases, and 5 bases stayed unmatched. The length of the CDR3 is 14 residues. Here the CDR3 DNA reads TGTGCCAGCAGTGATCAAGGGACAGGGGGAGGCTACACCTTC. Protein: CASSDQGTGGGYTF.

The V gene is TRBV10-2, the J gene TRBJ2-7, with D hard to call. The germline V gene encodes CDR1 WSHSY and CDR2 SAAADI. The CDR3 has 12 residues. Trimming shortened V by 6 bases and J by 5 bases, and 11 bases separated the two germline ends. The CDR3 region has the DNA TGCGCCAGCAGACAGTATGCTAACGAGCAGTACTTC. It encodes CASRQYANEQYF.